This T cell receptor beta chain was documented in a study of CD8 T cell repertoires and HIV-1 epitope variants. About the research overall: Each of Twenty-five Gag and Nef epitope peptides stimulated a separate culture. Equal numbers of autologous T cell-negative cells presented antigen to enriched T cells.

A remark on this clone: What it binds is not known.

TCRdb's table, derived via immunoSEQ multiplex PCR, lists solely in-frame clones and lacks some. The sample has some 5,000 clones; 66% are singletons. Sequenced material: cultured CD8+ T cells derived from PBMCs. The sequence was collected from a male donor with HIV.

DNA of the CDR3: TGTGCCAGCAGTGGACTGACAGGTCCTAGGGAAAAACTGTTTTTT. This codes for CASSGLTGPREKLFF. J is TRBJ1-4 and V is TRBV6-1, with a weak D call TRBD1 (6 bases). This CDR3 has 15 residues. Trimming removed 4 bases from V and 8 bases from J, with 17 bases in between. Germline V lookup: CDR1 MNHNS, CDR2 SASEGT.